The 27 T cell receptor beta chains below come from one sample, sequenced in a study of T cells in Graves' hyperthyroidism and ophthalmopathy. The investigators amplified TCR beta CDR3 regions from RNA transcripts. First-round RT-PCR with HTBI primers amplified the TCR CDR3 region. TCRdb used MiXCR to reprocess the multiplex PCR reads, holding one entry per CDR3 protein. The sample includes nearly 600,000 distinct CDR3 sequences, about 15% of them seen just once. The sequencing input was blood. The source of these receptors is a woman under 40 with Graves' hyperthyroidism that later progressed to Graves' ophthalmopathy.

This clonotype was seen once. The junction departs from the called germline gene at one end, perhaps through a read error. The chain is built from TRBV10-2 and TRBJ1-4, with D perhaps matching TRBD1 (5 bases). Germline CDR1 WSHSY, CDR2 SAAADI. The CDR3 is 15 amino acids. The CDR3 DNA reads TGCGCCGGCAGTGAAGACAGTCTGGGCTATGAAAAACTGTTTTTT. Residues: CAGSEDSLGYEKLFF.

This clonotype was detected many times. The junction differs from germline at one of its ends, possibly a read error. The chain combines TRBV10-3 with TRBJ2-1; TRBD2 is a possible D gene (5 bases). The CDR3 extends over 14 amino acids. Germline CDR1 reads ENHRY; CDR2 reads SYGVKD. This CDR3 reads CAISESEEGNAQFF. CDR3 coding DNA: TGTGCCATCAGTGAGTCGGAGGAAGGGAATGCGCAGTTCTTC.

The table lists this clonotype with a few counts. This chain links TRBV7-2 with TRBJ1-2; D possibly corresponds to TRBD1 (6 bases). The CDR3 length is 15 residues. The ends were cut back, 0 bases at V and 4 bases at J, with 12 bases in the middle. The V gene's germline CDR1 is SGHTA and CDR2 FQGNSA. The CDR3 protein is CASSLAGGQGYGYTF. The CDR3 DNA sequence: TGTGCCAGCAGCTTAGCGGGGGGCCAGGGCTATGGCTACACCTTC.

The chain couples TRBV7-3 to TRBJ2-7, with 7 bases matching TRBD1. The CDR3 covers 13 residues. The germline CDR1 and CDR2 sequences are SGHTA and FQGTGA. J gave up 7 bases and V 5 bases, and 8 bases lay outside the gene matches. The CDR3 nucleotides read TGTGCCAGCAGCGTCGGACAGGCAAGGGAGCAGTACTTC. Encoded protein: CASSVGQAREQYF.

This clonotype was observed a handful of times. The chain links TRBV27 to TRBJ1-4, with a tentative D call TRBD1 (5 bases). Germline values: CDR1 MNHEY, CDR2 SMNVEV (reference sequence). CDR3 length: 14 amino acids. Trimming removed 3 bases from V and 7 bases from J, with 12 bases in between. CDR3: CASSLWGPPEKLFF. The CDR3 bases are TGTGCCAGCAGTTTGTGGGGACCCCCTGAAAAACTGTTTTTT.

This clonotype was counted at least ten times. V and J are TRBV11-2 and TRBJ2-1, with D possibly called TRBD1 or TRBD2 (5 bases each). V was clipped by 4 bases and J by 4 bases, with 17 bases between them. The length of the CDR3 is 16 residues. Germline CDR1 is SGHAT and CDR2 is FQNNGV. The CDR3 bases are TGTGCCAGCAGCTCTCTAACGGGGCGCATTTACAATGAGCAGTTCTTC. Translating it yields CASSSLTGRIYNEQFF.

The chain employs TRBV4-2 and TRBJ2-1; 13 bases are shared with TRBD2. V lost 4 bases to trimming and J lost 6 bases; unmatched junction nucleotides: 15. The CDR3 runs 19 residues. Germline values: CDR1 LGHNA, CDR2 YNFKEQ. The CDR3 spells CASSPRLAGGVQWVNEQFF. The CDR3 bases are TGTGCCAGCAGCCCAAGACTAGCGGGAGGAGTGCAATGGGTCAATGAGCAGTTCTTC.

This clonotype was counted at least ten times. This chain links TRBV2 with TRBJ2-7; the match to TRBD2 covers 16 bases. J was trimmed by 3 bases and V by 6 bases; bases with no gene match: 11. The CDR3 has 18 residues. Germline CDR1 SNHLY, CDR2 FYNNEI. The chain's CDR3 is CASRGPGTSGRGGYEQYF. The CDR3, as DNA: TGTGCCAGCAGAGGCCCAGGGACTAGCGGGAGGGGGGGCTACGAGCAGTACTTC.

This clonotype was detected a few times. V gene TRBV9 combines with J gene TRBJ2-2; TRBD1 matches at 9 bases. Germline CDR1 reads SGDLS; CDR2 reads YYNGEE. The CDR3 is 16 residues long. Losses at the gene ends were 4 bases for V and 3 bases for J; bases not matched to a gene: 7. CDR3 sequence: CASSLGQGGDTGELFF. CDR3 nucleotide sequence: TGTGCCAGCAGCTTGGGACAGGGTGGCGACACCGGGGAGCTGTTTTTT.

This clonotype appeared many times. The chain uses TRBV18 and TRBJ2-7, with 7 nucleotides matching TRBD1. Germline values: CDR1 KGHSH, CDR2 LQKENI. The V gene end was trimmed by 5 bases and the J gene end by 4 bases; junction bases not matched to a gene: 8. The CDR3 extends over 14 amino acids. CDR3 protein: CASSSGTERYEQYF. The CDR3 DNA follows: TGTGCCAGCTCATCCGGGACAGAGAGATACGAGCAGTACTTC.

The rearrangement uses TRBV12-3 or TRBV12-4 and TRBJ2-1; 7 nucleotides agree with TRBD1. The CDR3 loop spans 15 amino acids. V shed 4 bases and J 6 bases; nucleotides not matched to a gene: 9. In DNA form, the CDR3 reads TGTGCCAGCAGTTCCACCGGGACAGATGGCAATGAGCAGTTCTTC. Translated: CASSSTGTDGNEQFF.

Many counts were recorded for this clonotype. The chain has TRBV5-1 and TRBJ1-1; a possible D gene is TRBD1 (5 bases). The V gene's germline CDR1 is SGHRS and CDR2 YFSETQ. The CDR3 is 15 amino acids. The germline V and J ends were trimmed by 0 bases and 5 bases, with 14 bases remaining between them. In nucleotides, the CDR3 is TGCGCCAGCAGCTTGGGTCCCCCCGGGGGGACTGAAGCTTTCTTT. Its protein is CASSLGPPGGTEAFF.

This clonotype was counted only a few times. This chain links TRBV18 with TRBJ2-1; 13 bases are shared with TRBD2. The V segment lost 6 bases and the J segment 7 bases; nucleotides outside the gene matches: 6. Germline CDR1 and CDR2: KGHSH and LQKENI. This CDR3 comprises 15 residues. The CDR3 reads CASSWTSGRGNEQFF. DNA of the CDR3: TGTGCCAGCTCGTGGACTAGCGGGAGAGGAAATGAGCAGTTCTTC.

Ten or more counts support this clonotype. The rearrangement uses TRBV15 and TRBJ2-6; D gene uncertain. Germline V CDR1 and CDR2: LNHNV, YYDKDF (reference sequence). This CDR3 spans 16 amino acids. V lost 0 bases to trimming and J lost 4 bases, with 10 bases between them. The CDR3 sequence: CATSRDRVDGANVLTF. CDR3 coding DNA: TGTGCCACCAGCAGAGATCGGGTAGACGGGGCCAACGTCCTGACTTTC.

This clonotype was counted a few times. The V gene is TRBV9, the J gene TRBJ2-1; tentatively, D is TRBD1 or TRBD2 (6 bases each). Germline V CDR1 and CDR2: SGDLS, YYNGEE. The CDR3 sequence is 17 residues long. V was cut by 0 bases and J by 3 bases, with 16 bases left in between. The CDR3 loop reads CASSVEIGGGRYNEQFF. The CDR3 nucleotides are TGTGCCAGCAGCGTAGAAATAGGGGGAGGCCGCTACAATGAGCAGTTCTTC.

The table lists this clonotype with a few counts. Here the CDR3 reads CASSPMDRGTEAFF. CDR3 nucleotides: TGTGCCAGCTCACCAATGGACAGGGGCACTGAAGCTTTCTTT. This sequence joins TRBV18 and TRBJ1-1, with 9 bases lining up with TRBD1. Germline V gene lookup returns CDR1 KGHSH and CDR2 LQKENI. The CDR3 loop spans 14 amino acids. V dropped 2 bases and J dropped 4; count of bases not matched to a gene: 2.

The chain links TRBV5-6 to TRBJ2-1; TRBD2 agrees at 8 bases. The trim removed 4 bases at V and 7 bases at J, leaving 7 bases unmatched. This CDR3 has 14 amino acids. Germline V CDR1 and CDR2: SGHDT, YYEEEE. The CDR3 DNA sequence: TGTGCCAGCAGCCCCACCGGGAGGGTTAATGAGCAGTTCTTC. Residues: CASSPTGRVNEQFF.

This clonotype was seen many times. The chain links TRBV12-3 or TRBV12-4 to TRBJ2-3; D possibly corresponds to TRBD2 (5 bases). V was cut by 5 bases and J by 1 base, with 13 bases left in between. The CDR3 length is 15 residues. The CDR3 spells CASSLLDSGTDTQYF. The CDR3 DNA reads TGTGCCAGCAGTCTACTAGACTCGGGCACAGATACGCAGTATTTT.

This clonotype was detected many times. The V gene is TRBV20-1, the J gene TRBJ2-7; 9 bases agree with TRBD2. CDR1 and CDR2 from the germline V gene are DFQATT and SNEGSKA (reference sequence). V shed 0 bases, J shed 3 bases, and the junction held 12 bases outside the gene matches. CDR3 size: 17 residues. CDR3 nucleotides: TGCAGTGCTAGAGACCCGTCGGGTAGCGGGAGCGTCTACGAGCAGTACTTC. This gives the protein CSARDPSGSGSVYEQYF.

This clonotype occurred many times. The J gene is TRBJ1-2, the V gene TRBV7-9, with D unclear. V was shortened by 4 bases and J by 7 bases, with 10 bases between the two germline ends. The CDR3 is 12 amino acids. CDR1 SEHNR and CDR2 FQNEAQ come from the germline V gene (reference sequence). The CDR3 region has the DNA TGTGCCAGCAGCTCGAGCTCCGCTGGCTACACCTTC. Its translation is CASSSSSAGYTF.

The sample holds many counts of this clonotype. This chain connects TRBV27 to TRBJ1-5; 7 bases match TRBD1. CDR3 length equals 15 residues. V shed 4 bases and J 2 bases; nucleotides not matched to a gene: 5. Looked up from germline, CDR1 is MNHEY and CDR2 is SMNVEV (reference sequence). The CDR3 nucleotides read TGTGCCAGCAGTTCCACAGGGGTTGGCAATCAGCCCCAGCATTTT. This codes for CASSSTGVGNQPQHF.

This clonotype was seen a handful of times. The CDR3 loop reads CASSWGASDTGELFF. The CDR3 DNA follows: TGTGCCAGTAGTTGGGGGGCTAGCGACACCGGGGAGCTGTTTTTT. V gene TRBV19 combines with J gene TRBJ2-2, with D perhaps assigned TRBD1 or TRBD2 (6 bases each). Trimming removed 5 bases from V and 3 bases from J, with 13 bases in between. Germline CDR1 LNHDA, CDR2 SQIVND (reference sequence). The CDR3 is made up of 15 amino acids.

This clonotype has ten or more counts. The J gene is TRBJ2-3, the V gene TRBV27; TRBD2 agrees at 9 bases. V was clipped by 4 bases and J by 2 bases; unmatched bases: 4. This CDR3 contains 15 residues. CDR1 is MNHEY and CDR2 is SMNVEV in the germline V gene (reference sequence). This chain's CDR3 is CASSSSGLATDTQYF. The CDR3 DNA is TGTGCCAGCAGTTCGTCGGGACTAGCCACAGATACGCAGTATTTT.

This clonotype was counted many times. This chain links TRBV5-1 with TRBJ2-1; 7 positions match TRBD2. V trimming: 3 bases; J trimming: 0 bases; junction bases outside the gene matches: 6. This CDR3 has 16 residues. Germline V gives CDR1 SGHRS, CDR2 YFSETQ. The CDR3 coding sequence is TGCGCCAGCAGCTACTCCGGGAGGAGCTCCTACAATGAGCAGTTCTTC. It codes for CASSYSGRSSYNEQFF.

V usage is TRBV4-2 and J usage is TRBJ2-2, with 7 nucleotides matching TRBD1. The CDR3 is 15 residues long. V dropped 2 bases and J dropped 2; count of bases not matched to a gene: 2. CDR1 is LGHNA and CDR2 is YNFKEQ in the germline V gene. The CDR3 here is CASSQWTGNTGELFF. In DNA form, the CDR3 reads TGTGCCAGCAGCCAATGGACAGGAAACACCGGGGAGCTGTTTTTT.

V gene TRBV20-1 combines with J gene TRBJ2-7; D not resolved. The V gene's germline CDR1 is DFQATT and CDR2 SNEGSKA (reference sequence). This CDR3 comprises 11 residues. V was shortened by 7 bases and J by 3 bases, with 10 bases between the two germline ends. The CDR3 nucleotides are TGCAGTGGACTCGTTTTCTACGAGCAGTACTTC. Residues: CSGLVFYEQYF.

This clonotype was picked up a small number of times. This chain connects TRBV6-1 to TRBJ1-1; D remains ambiguous. The germline V gene has CDR1 MNHNS and CDR2 SASEGT. V lost 1 base and J lost 4, with 7 bases in between. This CDR3 region has 13 residues. CDR3 in DNA: TGTGCCAGCAGTGAAGTGGCAGGCACTGAAGCTTTCTTT. Amino acids: CASSEVAGTEAFF.